This T cell receptor beta chain was sequenced during a study of kidney transplant recipient with SARS-CoV-2 infection. TCRdb fed the reads into MiXCR, producing one record per CDR3 protein. This sample carries roughly 250,000 distinct CDR3 sequences, less than 35% of them seen once, and the ten largest clones take less than 8.5%. This clonotype was seen at least ten times. The source material was a blood sample, sampled at baseline and between days 110 and 120 from a kidney transplant recipient. The TCR sequence derives from a young adult male patient who had COVID-19 and was a kidney transplant recipient. Some of the T cells might come from the graft donor.

The CDR3 region has the DNA TGTGCCAGCAGCTTAGAATCCGACAGGGCCGGGGAGCTGTTTTTT. Its protein product is CASSLESDRAGELFF. This chain links TRBV11-2 with TRBJ2-2; 7 positions match TRBD1. CDR1 is SGHAT and CDR2 is FQNNGV in the germline V gene. There are 15 residues in the CDR3. With V trimmed by 0 bases and J by 6 bases, 4 bases remained unmatched.